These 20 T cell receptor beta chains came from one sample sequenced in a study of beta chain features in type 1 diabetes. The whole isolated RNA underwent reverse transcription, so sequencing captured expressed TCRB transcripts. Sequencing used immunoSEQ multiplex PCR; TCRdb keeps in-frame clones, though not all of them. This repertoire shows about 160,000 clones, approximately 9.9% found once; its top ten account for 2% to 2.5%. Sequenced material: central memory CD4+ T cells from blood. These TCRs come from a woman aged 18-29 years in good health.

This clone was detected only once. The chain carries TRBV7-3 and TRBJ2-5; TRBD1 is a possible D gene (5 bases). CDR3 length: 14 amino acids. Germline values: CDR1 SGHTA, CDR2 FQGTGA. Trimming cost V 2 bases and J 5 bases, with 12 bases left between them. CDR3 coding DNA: TGTGCCAGCAGCTTATGGGGCACATTGGAGACCCAGTACTTC. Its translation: CASSLWGTLETQYF.

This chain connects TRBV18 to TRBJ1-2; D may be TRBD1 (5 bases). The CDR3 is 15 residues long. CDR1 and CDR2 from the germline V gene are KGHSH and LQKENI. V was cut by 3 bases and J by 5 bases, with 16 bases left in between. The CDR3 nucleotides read TGTGCCAGCTCACCCGGACACTCGACCCTTTATGGCTACACCTTC. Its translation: CASSPGHSTLYGYTF.

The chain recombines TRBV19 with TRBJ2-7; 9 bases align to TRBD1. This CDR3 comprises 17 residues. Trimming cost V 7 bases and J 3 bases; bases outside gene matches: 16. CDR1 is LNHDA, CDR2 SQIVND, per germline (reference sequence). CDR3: CASTIRHTGQGGYEQYF. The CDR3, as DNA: TGTGCCAGTACCATTAGACACACGGGACAGGGAGGCTACGAGCAGTACTTC.

CDR3 residues: CACARGSSNNEQFF. Here the CDR3 DNA reads TGTGCCTGTGCCCGGGGAAGTAGTAATAATGAGCAGTTCTTC. The V and J genes are TRBV27 and TRBJ2-1; TRBD2 might be the D (5 bases). CDR1 and CDR2 from the germline V gene are MNHEY and SMNVEV (reference sequence). Trimming removed 11 bases from V and 7 bases from J, with 21 bases in between. The CDR3 sequence is 14 residues long.

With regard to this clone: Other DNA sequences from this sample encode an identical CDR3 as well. CDR3 DNA sequence: TGTGCCAGCAGTGAAAGGACAGGGCTTTACGAGCAGTACTTC. Translated: CASSERTGLYEQYF. The chain has TRBV2 and TRBJ2-7; 8 bases are a match to TRBD1. CDR3 length equals 14 residues. Germline lookup yields CDR1 SNHLY and CDR2 FYNNEI. V lost 2 bases and J lost 4; bases outside the gene matches: 4. The full variable domain, its missing parts supplied by reference TRBV2 and TRBJ2-7, is EPEVTQTPSHQVTQMGQEVILRCVPISNHLYFYWYRQILGQKVEFLVSFYNNEISEKSEIFDDQFSVERPDGSNFTLKIRSTKLEDSAMYFCASSERTGLYEQYFGPGTRLTVT.

The CDR3 nucleotides are TGCGCCAGCAGCCCCGGACACCGCACAGATACGCAGTATTTT. Protein sequence: CASSPGHRTDTQYF. The chain joins TRBV5-1 to TRBJ2-3; TRBD1 might be the D (5 bases). The CDR3 length is 14 residues. The ends were cut back, 4 bases at V and 1 base at J, with 10 bases in the middle. Germline V gene data show CDR1 as SGHRS and CDR2 as YFSETQ.

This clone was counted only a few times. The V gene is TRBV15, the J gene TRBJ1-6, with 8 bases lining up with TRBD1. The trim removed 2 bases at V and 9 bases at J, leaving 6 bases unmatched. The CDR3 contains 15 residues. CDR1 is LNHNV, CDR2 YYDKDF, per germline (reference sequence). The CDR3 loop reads CATSRSTGGVSPLHF. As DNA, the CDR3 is TGTGCCACCAGCAGAAGTACAGGGGGGGTTTCACCCCTCCACTTT.

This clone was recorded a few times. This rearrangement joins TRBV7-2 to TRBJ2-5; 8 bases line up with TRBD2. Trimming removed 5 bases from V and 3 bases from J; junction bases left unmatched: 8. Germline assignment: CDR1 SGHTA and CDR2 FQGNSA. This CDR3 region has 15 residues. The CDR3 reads CASSHGTSVKETQYF. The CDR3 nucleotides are TGTGCCAGCAGCCACGGGACTAGTGTGAAAGAGACCCAGTACTTC.

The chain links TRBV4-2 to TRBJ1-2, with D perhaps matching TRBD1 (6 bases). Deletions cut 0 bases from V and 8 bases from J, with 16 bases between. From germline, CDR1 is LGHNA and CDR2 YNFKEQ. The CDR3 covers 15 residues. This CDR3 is CASSQERAGGGGYTF. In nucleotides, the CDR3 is TGTGCCAGCAGCCAAGAGAGAGCGGGGGGCGGAGGCTACACCTTC.

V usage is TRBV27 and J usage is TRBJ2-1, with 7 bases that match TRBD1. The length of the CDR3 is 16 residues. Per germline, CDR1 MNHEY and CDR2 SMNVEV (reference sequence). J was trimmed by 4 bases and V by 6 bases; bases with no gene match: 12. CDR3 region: CASSETGTAFYNEQFF. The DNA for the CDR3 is TGTGCCAGCAGCGAAACCGGGACAGCCTTTTACAATGAGCAGTTCTTC.

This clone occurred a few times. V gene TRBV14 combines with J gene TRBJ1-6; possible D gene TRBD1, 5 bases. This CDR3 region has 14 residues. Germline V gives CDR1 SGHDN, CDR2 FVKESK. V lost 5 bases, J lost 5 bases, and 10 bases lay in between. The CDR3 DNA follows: TGTGCCAGCAGCAGACAGTACCATAATTCACCCCTCCACTTT. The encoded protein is CASSRQYHNSPLHF.

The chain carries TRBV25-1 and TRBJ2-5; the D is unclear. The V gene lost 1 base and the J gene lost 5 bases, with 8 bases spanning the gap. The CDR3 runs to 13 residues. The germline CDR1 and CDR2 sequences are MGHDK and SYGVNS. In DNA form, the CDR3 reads TGTGCCAGCAGTGAATCACCGGTGGAGACCCAGTACTTC. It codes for CASSESPVETQYF.

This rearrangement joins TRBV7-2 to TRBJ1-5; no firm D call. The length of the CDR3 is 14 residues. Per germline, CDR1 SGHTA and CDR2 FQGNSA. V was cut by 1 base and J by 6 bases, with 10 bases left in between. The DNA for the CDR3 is TGTGCCAGCAGCTTAGGTGACTCGAGTCAGCCCCAGCATTTT. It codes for CASSLGDSSQPQHF. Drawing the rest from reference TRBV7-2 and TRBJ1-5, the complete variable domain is GAGVSQSPSNKVTEKGKDVELRCDPISGHTALYWYRQSLGQGLEFLIYFQGNSAPDKSGLPSDRFSAERTGGSVSTLTIQRTQQEDSAVYLCASSLGDSSQPQHFGDGTRLSIL.

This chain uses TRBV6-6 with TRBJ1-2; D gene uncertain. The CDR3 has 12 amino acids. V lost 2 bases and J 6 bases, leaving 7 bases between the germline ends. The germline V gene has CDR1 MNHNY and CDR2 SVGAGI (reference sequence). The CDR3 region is CASSYEGDGYTF. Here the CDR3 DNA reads TGTGCCAGCAGTTACGAGGGTGATGGCTACACCTTC.

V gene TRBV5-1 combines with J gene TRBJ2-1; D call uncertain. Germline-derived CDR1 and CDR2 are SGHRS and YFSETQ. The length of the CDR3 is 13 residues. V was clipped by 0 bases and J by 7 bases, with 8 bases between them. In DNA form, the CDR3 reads TGCGCCAGCAGCTTGGCCTTGAGGAATGAGCAGTTCTTC. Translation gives CASSLALRNEQFF. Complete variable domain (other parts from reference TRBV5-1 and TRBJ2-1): KAGVTQTPRYLIKTRGQQVTLSCSPISGHRSVSWYQQTPGQGLQFLFEYFSETQRNKGNFPGRFSGRQFSNSRSEMNVSTLELGDSALYLCASSLALRNEQFFGPGTRLTVL.

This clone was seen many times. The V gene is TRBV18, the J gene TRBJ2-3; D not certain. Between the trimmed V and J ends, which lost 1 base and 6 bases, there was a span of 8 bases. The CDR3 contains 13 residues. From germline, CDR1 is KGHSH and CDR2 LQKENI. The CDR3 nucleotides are TGTGCCAGCTCACCACATCCCTCCGATACGCAGTATTTT. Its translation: CASSPHPSDTQYF. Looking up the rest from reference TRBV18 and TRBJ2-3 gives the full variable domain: NAGVMQNPRHLVRRRGQEARLRCSPMKGHSHVYWYRQLPEEGLKFMVYLQKENIIDESGMPKERFSAEFPKEGPSILRIQQVVRGDSAAYFCASSPHPSDTQYFGPGTRLTVL.

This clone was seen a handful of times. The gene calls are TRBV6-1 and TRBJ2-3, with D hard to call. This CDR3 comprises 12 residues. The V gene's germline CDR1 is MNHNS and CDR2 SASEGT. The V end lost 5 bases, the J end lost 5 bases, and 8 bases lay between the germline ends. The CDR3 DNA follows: TGTGCCAGCAGTCCCCGGGTAGATACGCAGTATTTT. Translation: CASSPRVDTQYF.

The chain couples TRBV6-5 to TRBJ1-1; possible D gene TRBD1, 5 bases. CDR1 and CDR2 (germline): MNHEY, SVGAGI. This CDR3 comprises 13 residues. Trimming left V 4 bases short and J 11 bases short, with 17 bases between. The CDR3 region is CASSLQVTAAAFF. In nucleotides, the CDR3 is TGTGCCAGCAGTTTACAGGTTACAGCCGCGGCTTTCTTT.

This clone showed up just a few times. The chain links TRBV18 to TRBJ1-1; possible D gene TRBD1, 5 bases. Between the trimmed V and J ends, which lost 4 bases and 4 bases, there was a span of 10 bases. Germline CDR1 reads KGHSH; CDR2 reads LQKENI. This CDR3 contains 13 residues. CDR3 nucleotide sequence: TGTGCCAGCTCACAAGCAGGGTTCACTGAAGCTTTCTTT. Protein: CASSQAGFTEAFF.

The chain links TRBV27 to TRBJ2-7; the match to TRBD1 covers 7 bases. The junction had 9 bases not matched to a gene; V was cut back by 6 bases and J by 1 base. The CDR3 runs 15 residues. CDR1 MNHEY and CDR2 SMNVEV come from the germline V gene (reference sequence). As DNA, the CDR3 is TGTGCCAGCAGAAGACCCCGGGACAGTTCCTACGAGCAGTACTTC. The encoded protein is CASRRPRDSSYEQYF.